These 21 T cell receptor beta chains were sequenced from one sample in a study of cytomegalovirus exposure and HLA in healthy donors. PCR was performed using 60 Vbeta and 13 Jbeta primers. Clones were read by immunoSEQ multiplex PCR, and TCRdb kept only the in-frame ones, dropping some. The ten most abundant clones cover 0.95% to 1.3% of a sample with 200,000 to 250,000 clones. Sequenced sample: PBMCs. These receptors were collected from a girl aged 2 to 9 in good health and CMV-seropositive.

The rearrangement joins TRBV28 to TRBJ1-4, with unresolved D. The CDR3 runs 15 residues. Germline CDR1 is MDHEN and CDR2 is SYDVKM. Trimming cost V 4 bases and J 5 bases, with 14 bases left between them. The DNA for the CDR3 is TGTGCCAGCAGTTCGGGTCGGCAGATGAATGAAAAACTGTTTTTT. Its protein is CASSSGRQMNEKLFF.

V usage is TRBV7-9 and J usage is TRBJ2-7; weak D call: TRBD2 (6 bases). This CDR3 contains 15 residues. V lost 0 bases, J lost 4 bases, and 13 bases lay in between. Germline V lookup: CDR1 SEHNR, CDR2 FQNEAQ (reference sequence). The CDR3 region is CASSLAPAGRYEQYF. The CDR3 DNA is TGTGCCAGCAGCTTAGCACCGGCGGGACGGTACGAGCAGTACTTC.

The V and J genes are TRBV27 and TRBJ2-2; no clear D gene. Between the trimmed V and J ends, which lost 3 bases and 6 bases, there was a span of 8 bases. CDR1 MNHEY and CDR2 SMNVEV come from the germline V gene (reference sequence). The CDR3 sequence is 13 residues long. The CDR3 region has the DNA TGTGCCAGCAGTTTGTACTACGCCGGGGAGCTGTTTTTT. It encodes CASSLYYAGELFF.

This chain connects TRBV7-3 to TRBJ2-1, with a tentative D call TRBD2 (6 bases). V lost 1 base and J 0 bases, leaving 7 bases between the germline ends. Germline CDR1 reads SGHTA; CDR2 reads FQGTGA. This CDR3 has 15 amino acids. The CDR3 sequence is CASSLMGGSYNEQFF. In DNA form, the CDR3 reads TGTGCCAGCAGCTTAATGGGGGGCTCCTACAATGAGCAGTTCTTC.

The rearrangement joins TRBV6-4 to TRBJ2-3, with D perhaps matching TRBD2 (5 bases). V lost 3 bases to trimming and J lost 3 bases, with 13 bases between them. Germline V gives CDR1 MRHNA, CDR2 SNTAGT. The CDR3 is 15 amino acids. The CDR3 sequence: CASSETEGITDTQYF. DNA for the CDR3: TGTGCCAGCAGTGAGACTGAGGGTATAACAGATACGCAGTATTTT.

The CDR3 DNA sequence: TGTGCCATCAGTGCTACCTACCAAGAGACCCAGTACTTC. Its protein product is CAISATYQETQYF. The chain couples TRBV10-3 to TRBJ2-5; D is unresolved. Germline lookup yields CDR1 ENHRY and CDR2 SYGVKD. Trimming pared 4 bases from V and 0 bases from J, leaving 6 bases between. This CDR3 has 13 amino acids.

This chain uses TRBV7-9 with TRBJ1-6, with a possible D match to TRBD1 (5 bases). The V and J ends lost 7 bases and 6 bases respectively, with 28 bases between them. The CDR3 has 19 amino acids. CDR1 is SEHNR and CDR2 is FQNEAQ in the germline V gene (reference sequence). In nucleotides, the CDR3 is TGTGCCAGCACCCGCTACGGAGGGGCCGCGCGAATCGTTAATTCACCCCTCCACTTT. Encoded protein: CASTRYGGAARIVNSPLHF.

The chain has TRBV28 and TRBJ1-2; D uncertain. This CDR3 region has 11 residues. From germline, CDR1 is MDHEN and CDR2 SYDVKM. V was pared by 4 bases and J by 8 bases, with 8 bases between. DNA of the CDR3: TGTGCCAGCAGTTCTTCTATGGGCTACACCTTC. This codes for CASSSSMGYTF.

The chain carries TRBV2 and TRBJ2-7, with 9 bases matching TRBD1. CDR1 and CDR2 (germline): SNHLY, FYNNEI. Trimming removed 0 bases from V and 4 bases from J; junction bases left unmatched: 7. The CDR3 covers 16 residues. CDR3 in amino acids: CASSEARGTGFYEQYF. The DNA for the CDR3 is TGTGCCAGCAGTGAAGCGCGGGGGACAGGGTTTTACGAGCAGTACTTC.

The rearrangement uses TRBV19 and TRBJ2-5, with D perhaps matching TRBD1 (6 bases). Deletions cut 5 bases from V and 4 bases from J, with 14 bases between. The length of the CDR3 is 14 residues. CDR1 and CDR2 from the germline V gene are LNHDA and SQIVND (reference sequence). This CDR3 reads CASSVLLGAETQYF. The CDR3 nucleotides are TGTGCCAGTAGTGTCCTTTTGGGGGCAGAGACCCAGTACTTC.

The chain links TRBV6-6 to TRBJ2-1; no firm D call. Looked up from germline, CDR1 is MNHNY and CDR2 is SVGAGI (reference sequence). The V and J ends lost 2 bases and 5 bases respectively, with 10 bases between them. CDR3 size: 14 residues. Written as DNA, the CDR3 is TGTGCCAGCAGTTACCCCCTTCGGGACAATGAGCAGTTCTTC. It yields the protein CASSYPLRDNEQFF.

The CDR3 is CASSPPGLAGYEQYF. CDR3 coding DNA: TGTGCCAGCTCACCCCCGGGACTAGCGGGTTACGAGCAGTACTTC. The chain uses TRBV18 and TRBJ2-7; 12 bases agree with TRBD2. The CDR3 loop spans 15 amino acids. CDR1 and CDR2 (germline): KGHSH, LQKENI. Trimming removed 3 bases from V and 4 bases from J; junction bases left unmatched: 4.

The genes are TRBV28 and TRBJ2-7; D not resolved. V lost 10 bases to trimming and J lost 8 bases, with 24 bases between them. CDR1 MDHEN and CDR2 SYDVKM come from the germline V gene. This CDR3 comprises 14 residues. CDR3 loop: CAISFEAPAIKQYF. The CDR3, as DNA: TGTGCCATCTCCTTCGAGGCACCCGCCATCAAGCAGTACTTC.

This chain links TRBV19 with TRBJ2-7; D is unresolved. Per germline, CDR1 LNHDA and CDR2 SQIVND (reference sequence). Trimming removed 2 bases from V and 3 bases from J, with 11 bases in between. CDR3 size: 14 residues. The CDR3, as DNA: TGTGCCAGTAGTATACGACAAACCGGCTACGAGCAGTACTTC. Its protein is CASSIRQTGYEQYF.

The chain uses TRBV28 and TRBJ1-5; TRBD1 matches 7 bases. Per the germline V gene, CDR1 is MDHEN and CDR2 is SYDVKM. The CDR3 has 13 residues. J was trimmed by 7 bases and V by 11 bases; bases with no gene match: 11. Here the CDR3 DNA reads TGTGCCTGCCGACAGGGTTCAATCCAGCCCCAGCATTTT. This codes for CACRQGSIQPQHF.

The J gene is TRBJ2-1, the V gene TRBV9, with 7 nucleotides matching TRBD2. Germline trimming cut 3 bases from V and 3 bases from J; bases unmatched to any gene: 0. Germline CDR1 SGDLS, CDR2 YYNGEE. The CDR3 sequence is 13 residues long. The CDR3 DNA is TGTGCCAGCAGCGCTAGCGGCTACAATGAGCAGTTCTTC. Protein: CASSASGYNEQFF.

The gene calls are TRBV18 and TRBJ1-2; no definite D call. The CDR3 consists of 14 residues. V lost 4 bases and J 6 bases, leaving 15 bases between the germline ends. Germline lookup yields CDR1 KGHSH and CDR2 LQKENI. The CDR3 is CASSRMNQQDGYTF. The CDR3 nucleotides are TGTGCCAGCTCACGGATGAACCAGCAGGATGGCTACACCTTC. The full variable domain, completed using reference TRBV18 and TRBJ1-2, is NAGVMQNPRHLVRRRGQEARLRCSPMKGHSHVYWYRQLPEEGLKFMVYLQKENIIDESGMPKERFSAEFPKEGPSILRIQQVVRGDSAAYFCASSRMNQQDGYTFGSGTRLTVV.

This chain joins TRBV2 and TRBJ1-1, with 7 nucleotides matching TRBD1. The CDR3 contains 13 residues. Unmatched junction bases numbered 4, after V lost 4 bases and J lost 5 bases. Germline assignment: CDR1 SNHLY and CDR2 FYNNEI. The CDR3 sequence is CASSGPGGTEAFF. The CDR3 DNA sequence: TGTGCCAGCAGTGGTCCAGGGGGGACTGAAGCTTTCTTT.

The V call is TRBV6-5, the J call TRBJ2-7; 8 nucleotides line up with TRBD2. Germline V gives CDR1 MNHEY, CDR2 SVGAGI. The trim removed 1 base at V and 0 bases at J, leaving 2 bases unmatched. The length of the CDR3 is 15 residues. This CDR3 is CASSYLLAVSYEQYF. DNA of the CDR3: TGTGCCAGCAGTTACTTACTAGCGGTCTCCTACGAGCAGTACTTC.

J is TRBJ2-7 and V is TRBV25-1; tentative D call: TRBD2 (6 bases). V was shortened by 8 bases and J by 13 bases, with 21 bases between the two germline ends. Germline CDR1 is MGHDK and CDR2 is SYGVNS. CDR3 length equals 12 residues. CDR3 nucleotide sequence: TGTGCCAGCGGATTTGTGGGGCGGGACCTTTACTTC. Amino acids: CASGFVGRDLYF.

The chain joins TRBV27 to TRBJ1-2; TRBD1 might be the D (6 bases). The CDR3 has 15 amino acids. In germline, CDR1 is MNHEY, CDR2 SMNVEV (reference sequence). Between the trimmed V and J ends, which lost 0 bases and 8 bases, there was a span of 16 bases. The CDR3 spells CASSLSAGTTGGYTF. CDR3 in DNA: TGTGCCAGCAGTTTATCGGCCGGGACAACGGGAGGCTACACCTTC.